This T cell receptor beta chain stems from a study of shared T cell receptors in the human thymus. Sequencing used immunoSEQ multiplex PCR; TCRdb keeps in-frame clones, though not all of them. The sample carries 600,000 or so clones, about 89% recorded once. V lost 6 bases and J 1 base, leaving 15 bases between the germline ends. The CDR3 covers 15 residues. Germline V lookup: CDR1 SNHLY, CDR2 FYNNEI. These data were likewise used in another study, on human thymus T cells.

The rearrangement joins TRBV2 to TRBJ1-1; the D gene is possibly TRBD1 (6 bases). Sequenced material: thymocytes. The TCR sequence derives from a boy younger than two with a congenital heart defect. CDR3 sequence reads: CASRFRDTENTEAFF. The CDR3, as DNA: TGTGCCAGCAGGTTCCGGGACACCGAGAACACTGAAGCTTTCTTT.